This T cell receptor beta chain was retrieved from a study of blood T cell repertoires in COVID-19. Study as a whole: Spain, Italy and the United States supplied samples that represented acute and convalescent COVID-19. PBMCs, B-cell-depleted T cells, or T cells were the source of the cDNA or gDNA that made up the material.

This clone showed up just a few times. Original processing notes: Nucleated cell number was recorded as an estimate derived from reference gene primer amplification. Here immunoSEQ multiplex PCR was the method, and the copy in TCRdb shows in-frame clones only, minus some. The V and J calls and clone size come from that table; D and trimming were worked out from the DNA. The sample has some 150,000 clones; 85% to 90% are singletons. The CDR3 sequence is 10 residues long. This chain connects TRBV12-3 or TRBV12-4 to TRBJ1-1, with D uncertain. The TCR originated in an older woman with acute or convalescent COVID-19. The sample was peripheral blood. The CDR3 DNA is TGTGCGCGGGTGAACACTGAAGCTTTCTTT. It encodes CARVNTEAFF.